This T cell receptor (beta chain) was identified during a study of T-cell memory formation after mild COVID-19. General observations from the study: Shrinking CD4+ clones were chiefly CM and EM; CD8+ ones were chiefly EMRA. CD4/CD8 balance characterized clones contracting day 15 to 85, and CD4+ skew characterized later expanders.

This clonotype was counted ten times or more. Its antigen is as yet unknown. Germline values: CDR1 MNHEY, CDR2 SVGAGI. The CDR3 extends over 17 amino acids. V lost 0 bases to trimming and J lost 0 bases, with 11 bases between them. Constant-segment-primed 5'RACE gave TCR alpha and TCR beta cDNA libraries with sample barcodes and UMIs. TCRdb redid the calling of the 5' RACE reads with MiXCR, one entry per CDR3 protein. This sample has approximately 570,000 distinct CDR3 sequences, with approximately 18% found just once. The V call is TRBV6-5, the J call TRBJ2-2; TRBD2 is a possible D gene (5 bases). This clonotype originated in an adult woman who had mild COVID-19 (a few samples of this study predate the infection). Cell type and time point are not known. The sample consisted of PBMCs or a T cell subset sorted from them (not recorded which). CDR3 loop: CASSYSVFGTNTGELFF. As DNA, the CDR3 is TGTGCCAGCAGTTACTCTGTTTTCGGGACGAACACCGGGGAGCTGTTTTTT.